The present TCR beta chain was sequenced within a study of blood T cell repertoires in COVID-19. Turning to the study itself: From the United States, Italy and Spain came samples of acute and convalescent COVID-19. T cells, B-cell-depleted T cells, or PBMCs provided the cDNA or gDNA that served as material.

Authors' data handling: Reference gene primers were amplified, and this amplification served to estimate nucleated cell counts. The protocol was immunoSEQ multiplex PCR, while the TCRdb copy is restricted to in-frame clones and leaves out a portion. The V and J calls and clone size were taken over from that table, and D and trimming were inferred from the DNA. The table has a few hundred thousand clones, about 90% seen once. Germline CDR1 and CDR2: MNHNS and SASEGT. CDR3 length equals 15 residues. V shed 2 bases and J shed 4 bases, with 14 bases lying between them. The receptor's source is a woman aged 50 to 60 who had recovered from COVID-19. This chain joins TRBV6-1 and TRBJ2-5; maybe TRBD2 (6 bases). Sequenced material: peripheral blood. The CDR3 DNA reads TGTGCCAGCAGTGAATCGGGGCGGGGTAGAGAGACCCAGTACTTC. This translates into CASSESGRGRETQYF.